Below, 29 T cell receptor beta chains from the same sample are listed, as sequenced in a study of identical twins. TCRdb analysed the 5' RACE reads with MiXCR anew, one entry per CDR3 protein. Found here are around 250,000 distinct CDR3 sequences, around 6.6% of them singletons; the top ten hold under 4%. The sample was also linked to a second study, of yellow fever vaccine responses in identical twins.

Source material: memory (CD45RO+) T cells sorted from blood. These TCRs come from a woman under 30 in good health.

This clonotype was detected only a few times. The V and J genes are TRBV6-5 and TRBJ2-5; no definite D call. Germline CDR1 reads MNHEY; CDR2 reads SVGAGI. CDR3 length equals 14 residues. V was cut by 0 bases and J by 2 bases, with 7 bases left in between. CDR3 protein: CASSYSFSQETQYF. For the CDR3, the DNA is TGTGCCAGCAGTTACTCGTTTTCACAAGAGACCCAGTACTTC.

This clonotype was recorded a few times. The rearrangement joins TRBV12-3 or TRBV12-4 to TRBJ2-1; D possibly corresponds to TRBD2 (6 bases). The V end was cut by 5 bases, the J end by 7 bases, with 18 bases between. The CDR3 consists of 15 residues. DNA of the CDR3: TGTGCCAGCAGTCCCTCCGGGACTTGGGGGAATGAGCAGTTCTTC. It translates to CASSPSGTWGNEQFF.

This clonotype was observed at least ten times. J is TRBJ1-1 and V is TRBV4-2, with D uncertain. The CDR3 consists of 14 residues. Germline CDR1 reads LGHNA; CDR2 reads YNFKEQ. Between the trimmed V and J ends, which lost 1 base and 3 bases, there was a span of 9 bases. For the CDR3, the DNA is TGTGCCAGCAGCCAAGTATGGGGTTACACTGAAGCTTTCTTT. It translates to CASSQVWGYTEAFF.

The CDR3 DNA sequence: TGTGCCAGCAGTTGGAGTAGCGGGGGGGAGACCCAGTACTTC. Translation gives CASSWSSGGETQYF. This chain links TRBV12-3 or TRBV12-4 with TRBJ2-5; 10 bases are shared with TRBD2. CDR3 length equals 14 residues. J lost 5 bases, V lost 4 bases, and 4 bases had no gene match.

This clonotype was seen repeatedly, ten times or more. The rearrangement uses TRBV3-1 and TRBJ2-7, with no clear D. Germline V gene data show CDR1 as LGHDT and CDR2 as YNNKEL (reference sequence). With 1 base removed from V and 6 bases from J, the gap between germline ends came to 4 bases. CDR3 length: 11 residues. CDR3 region: CASSQGGEQYV. The CDR3 nucleotides read TGTGCCAGCAGCCAAGGTGGCGAGCAGTACGTC.

This clonotype was seen a few times. The chain combines TRBV2 with TRBJ2-5; 13 bases agree with TRBD2. V was pared by 4 bases and J by 5 bases, with 10 bases of the junction left unmatched. CDR3 size: 17 residues. Germline V gene sequence: CDR1 SNHLY, CDR2 FYNNEI. The CDR3 region is CASSGLAGGVVRETQYF. CDR3 nucleotide sequence: TGTGCCAGCAGTGGACTAGCGGGAGGAGTAGTTCGGGAGACCCAGTACTTC.

This clonotype was recorded a few times. The chain combines TRBV11-2 with TRBJ2-7, with 9 bases identical to TRBD2. CDR3 size: 15 residues. Germline trimming cut 3 bases from V and 2 bases from J; bases unmatched to any gene: 5. Germline CDR1 SGHAT, CDR2 FQNNGV. The CDR3 DNA follows: TGTGCCAGCAGCTTGAGCGGGAGGCGGACCTACGAGCAGTACTTC. It encodes CASSLSGRRTYEQYF. Using reference TRBV11-2 and TRBJ2-7 for the parts outside the CDR3, the full variable domain is EAGVAQSPRYKIIEKRQSVAFWCNPISGHATLYWYQQILGQGPKLLIQFQNNGVVDDSQLPKDRFSAERLKGVDSTLKIQPAKLEDSAVYLCASSLSGRRTYEQYFGPGTRLTVT.

The chain recombines TRBV6-1 with TRBJ2-1; a possible D gene is TRBD2 (5 bases). V was cut by 7 bases and J by 8 bases, with 21 bases left in between. Germline V gives CDR1 MNHNS, CDR2 SASEGT. This CDR3 is 15 amino acids long. The CDR3 coding sequence is TGTGCCAGCAAAAGGTACCTGGACCCGAGGGATGAGCAGTTCTTC. Translating it yields CASKRYLDPRDEQFF.

V and J are TRBV6-1 and TRBJ1-2; D remains unclear. V was shortened by 1 base and J by 0 bases, with 6 bases between the two germline ends. The length of the CDR3 is 14 residues. Germline CDR1 reads MNHNS; CDR2 reads SASEGT. DNA for the CDR3: TGTGCCAGCAGTGAAGTGGGCACTAACTATGGCTACACCTTC. This translates into CASSEVGTNYGYTF.

This clonotype was observed many times. The gene calls are TRBV5-6 and TRBJ2-3, with 7 bases identical to TRBD1. With V trimmed by 1 base and J by 3 bases, 2 bases remained unmatched. This CDR3 is built from 14 residues. The germline gives CDR1 SGHDT, CDR2 YYEEEE. CDR3 in amino acids: CASSLRQGTDTQYF. DNA for the CDR3: TGTGCCAGCAGCTTGCGACAGGGAACAGATACGCAGTATTTT. The full variable domain, completed using reference TRBV5-6 and TRBJ2-3, is DAGVTQSPTHLIKTRGQQVTLRCSPKSGHDTVSWYQQALGQGPQFIFQYYEEEERQRGNFPDRFSGHQFPNYSSELNVNALLLGDSALYLCASSLRQGTDTQYFGPGTRLTVL.

The chain is built from TRBV10-3 and TRBJ1-1; 8 positions match TRBD1. Germline CDR1 ENHRY, CDR2 SYGVKD. With V trimmed by 6 bases and J by 4 bases, 10 bases remained unmatched. There are 15 residues in the CDR3. The CDR3 here is CAIREDRARGTEAFF. The DNA for the CDR3 is TGTGCCATCAGGGAGGACAGGGCAAGAGGCACTGAAGCTTTCTTT.

This clonotype occurred many times. This rearrangement joins TRBV4-1 to TRBJ1-2, with D perhaps TRBD1 (5 bases). Germline lookup yields CDR1 MGHRA and CDR2 YSYEKL. The CDR3 spans 16 residues. V was pared by 4 bases and J by 7 bases, with 22 bases between. CDR3 DNA sequence: TGCGCCAGCAGCCCAACGCCTACAGGTTTCCTCCGTGGCTACACCTTC. Residues: CASSPTPTGFLRGYTF.

This clonotype turned up a few times. The genes are TRBV29-1 and TRBJ2-3; D not certain. Germline V gene data show CDR1 as SQVTM and CDR2 as ANQGSEA. The V gene lost 7 bases and the J gene lost 4 bases, with 9 bases spanning the gap. This CDR3 is 11 amino acids long. CDR3 DNA sequence: TGCAGCGCTGGCCCGGCAGATACGCAGTATTTT. Residues: CSAGPADTQYF.

This clonotype was observed many times. The chain is built from TRBV20-1 and TRBJ2-2; a weak D match, TRBD1 (6 bases). This CDR3 region has 13 residues. V was shortened by 3 bases and J by 4 bases, with 9 bases between the two germline ends. Germline V CDR1 and CDR2: DFQATT, SNEGSKA (reference sequence). The CDR3 is CSASRGVTGELFF. The CDR3 region has the DNA TGCAGTGCTAGCAGGGGCGTCACCGGGGAGCTGTTTTTT.

The chain uses TRBV2 and TRBJ2-1; D is undetermined. This CDR3 has 11 amino acids. With 8 bases removed from V and 4 bases from J, the gap between germline ends came to 6 bases. Germline V CDR1 and CDR2: SNHLY, FYNNEI. The CDR3 loop is CASLRYNEQFF. The CDR3 DNA sequence: TGTGCCAGCTTGCGGTACAATGAGCAGTTCTTC.

The chain combines TRBV3-1 with TRBJ2-7; TRBD2 agrees at 9 bases. Germline CDR1 is LGHDT and CDR2 is YNNKEL (reference sequence). J lost 2 bases, V lost 0 bases, and 2 bases had no gene match. The CDR3 length is 15 residues. The CDR3 is CASSQELAGTYEQYF. CDR3 sequence (DNA): TGTGCCAGCAGCCAAGAACTAGCGGGTACCTACGAGCAGTACTTC.

This clonotype was picked up many times. This rearrangement joins TRBV13 to TRBJ1-2; no definite D call. Germline-derived CDR1 and CDR2 are PRHDT and FYEKMQ (reference sequence). The CDR3 is made up of 9 amino acids. V was cut by 8 bases and J by 8 bases, with 6 bases left in between. CDR3 bases: TGTGCCAGCCTACGGGGCTACACCTTC. It translates to CASLRGYTF.

The chain is built from TRBV12-3 or TRBV12-4 and TRBJ1-4; 10 bases match TRBD1. The CDR3 contains 14 residues. With V trimmed by 3 bases and J by 11 bases, 6 bases remained unmatched. The CDR3 sequence: CASSFRRTGGKLFF. For the CDR3, the DNA is TGTGCCAGCAGTTTCCGCCGGACAGGGGGGAAACTGTTTTTT.

This sequence joins TRBV20-1 and TRBJ2-3, with 7 bases matching TRBD2. Germline CDR1 reads DFQATT; CDR2 reads SNEGSKA (reference sequence). This CDR3 has 14 residues. Trimming removed 3 bases from V and 2 bases from J; junction bases left unmatched: 5. As DNA, the CDR3 is TGCAGTGCTAGGGGTAGCGGGCTCACAGATACGCAGTATTTT. Protein: CSARGSGLTDTQYF.

The chain links TRBV14 to TRBJ2-1, with D maybe TRBD1 (5 bases). The germline CDR1 and CDR2 sequences are SGHDN and FVKESK. Trimming left V 3 bases short and J 10 bases short, with 16 bases between. The CDR3 is 14 amino acids. Here the CDR3 DNA reads TGTGCCAGCAGCCATTACCAGGGTAAGCGAGAGCAGTTCTTC. It is translated as CASSHYQGKREQFF. Full variable domain (remainder filled in from reference TRBV14 and TRBJ2-1): EAGVTQFPSHSVIEKGQTVTLRCDPISGHDNLYWYRRVMGKEIKFLLHFVKESKQDESGMPNNRFLAERTGGTYSTLKVQPAELEDSGVYFCASSHYQGKREQFFGPGTRLTVL.

This clonotype has more than one count but fewer than ten. The gene calls are TRBV7-3 and TRBJ2-3; 13 bases are a match to TRBD2. Germline CDR1 and CDR2: SGHTA and FQGTGA. The trim removed 2 bases at V and 3 bases at J, leaving 2 bases unmatched. This CDR3 is 16 amino acids long. DNA for the CDR3: TGTGCCAGCAGCTTATGGACTAGCGGGGGAACAGATACGCAGTATTTT. It specifies CASSLWTSGGTDTQYF.

This clonotype was recorded at least ten times. The V call is TRBV5-1, the J call TRBJ2-3; TRBD2 aligns across 9 bases. Germline V gives CDR1 SGHRS, CDR2 YFSETQ. Unmatched junction bases numbered 9, after V lost 5 bases and J lost 2 bases. CDR3 length: 16 amino acids. The CDR3 sequence is CASRAVLAGATDTQYF. The CDR3 coding sequence is TGCGCCAGCAGGGCCGTCTTAGCGGGAGCCACAGATACGCAGTATTTT.

This clonotype was seen many times. The gene calls are TRBV14 and TRBJ1-2; D possibly corresponds to TRBD1 (5 bases). Trimming pared 0 bases from V and 7 bases from J, leaving 12 bases between. The germline CDR1 and CDR2 sequences are SGHDN and FVKESK. This CDR3 has 14 residues. In DNA, the CDR3 is TGTGCCAGCAGCCAAGATCGGGGGACGGGTGGCTACACCTTC. It is translated as CASSQDRGTGGYTF. The complete variable domain, with remaining parts taken from reference TRBV14 and TRBJ1-2, reads EAGVTQFPSHSVIEKGQTVTLRCDPISGHDNLYWYRRVMGKEIKFLLHFVKESKQDESGMPNNRFLAERTGGTYSTLKVQPAELEDSGVYFCASSQDRGTGGYTFGSGTRLTVV.

The table lists this clonotype with many counts. This chain joins TRBV7-6 and TRBJ2-1; D may be TRBD2 (5 bases). This CDR3 comprises 15 residues. Germline values: CDR1 SGHVS, CDR2 FNYEAQ. V lost 0 bases to trimming and J lost 8 bases, with 14 bases between them. The CDR3 bases are TGTGCCAGCAGCTTAGCGGGAGCTAACCGCGATGAGCAGTTCTTC. Its translation is CASSLAGANRDEQFF.

This clonotype was observed a handful of times. V gene TRBV6-5 combines with J gene TRBJ1-1; the D gene is possibly TRBD1 (5 bases). CDR1 and CDR2 (germline): MNHEY, SVGAGI. V was trimmed by 4 bases and J by 4 bases, leaving 10 bases between them. The CDR3 extends over 13 amino acids. The CDR3 coding sequence is TGTGCCAGCAGTTTTATGAGGGGCACTGAAGCTTTCTTT. It specifies CASSFMRGTEAFF.

This clonotype turned up a few times. The chain has TRBV11-2 and TRBJ2-1, with 7 bases fitting TRBD2. Per germline, CDR1 SGHAT and CDR2 FQNNGV. V lost 9 bases and J lost 5; bases outside the gene matches: 10. This CDR3 is built from 14 residues. CDR3 DNA: TGTGCCAGTTCCCGGGACTACGGTCACAATGAGCAGTTCTTC. Its protein is CASSRDYGHNEQFF.

This clonotype has at least ten counts. V and J are TRBV11-2 and TRBJ2-7; D is tentatively TRBD1 or TRBD2 (5 bases each). Trimming removed 4 bases from V and 6 bases from J, with 22 bases in between. The CDR3 covers 16 residues. Looked up from germline, CDR1 is SGHAT and CDR2 is FQNNGV. This CDR3 reads CASSSSRVPPSAEQYV. CDR3 bases: TGTGCCAGCAGCTCTAGCAGGGTTCCCCCATCGGCCGAGCAGTACGTC.

The V call is TRBV2, the J call TRBJ1-1; D is unresolved. The V gene's germline CDR1 is SNHLY and CDR2 FYNNEI. The CDR3 runs to 12 residues. V gave up 1 base and J gave up 5 bases, with 5 bases separating them. DNA for the CDR3: TGTGCCAGCAGTGAAGGGGGAACTGAAGCTTTCTTT. Its protein product is CASSEGGTEAFF. The variable domain in full, with the rest retrieved from reference TRBV2 and TRBJ1-1, is EPEVTQTPSHQVTQMGQEVILRCVPISNHLYFYWYRQILGQKVEFLVSFYNNEISEKSEIFDDQFSVERPDGSNFTLKIRSTKLEDSAMYFCASSEGGTEAFFGQGTRLTVV.

This clonotype was seen more than once but under ten times. V is TRBV6-1 and J is TRBJ1-1; 7 bases line up with TRBD1. The CDR3 contains 13 residues. Looked up from germline, CDR1 is MNHNS and CDR2 is SASEGT. Trimming at V came to 8 bases and at J to 5 bases, leaving 8 bases not matched to a gene. DNA for the CDR3: TGTGCCAGCGGTAGAGGGGGCCTGACTGAAGCTTTCTTT. It translates to CASGRGGLTEAFF.